Presented here are 27 T cell receptor beta chains from one specimen sequenced in a study of blood T cell repertoires in COVID-19 (dated by TCRdb to the early 2020s). Library prep was done by the immunoSEQ multiplex PCR assay. This is the immuneACCESS table as TCRdb keeps it, with only in-frame sequences that have V and J called. A part of the clones is gone; compared with another copy, unresolved V genes explain less than half, and the rest is unexplained. This sample holds more than 200,000 clones; nearly 90% were observed only once. Around 3.3% of the sample comes from the top ten. Sequenced material: peripheral blood. The receptors originated from a man between 18 and 35 years old with active or convalescent COVID-19.

The chain links TRBV19 to TRBJ2-1, with 9 bases fitting TRBD2. This CDR3 is 15 amino acids long. The J segment lost 3 bases and the V segment lost 6 bases, leaving 6 bases of the junction unmatched. Germline V gene sequence: CDR1 LNHDA, CDR2 SQIVND (reference sequence). The CDR3 nucleotides are TGTGCCAGTAGGTTAGCGGGAGTAGTCTACAATGAGCAGTTCTTC. It translates to CASRLAGVVYNEQFF.

The rearrangement links TRBV7-2 to TRBJ2-3; weak D call: TRBD2 (6 bases). The V gene lost 5 bases and the J gene lost 6 bases, with 12 bases spanning the gap. The germline CDR1 and CDR2 sequences are SGHTA and FQGNSA. The CDR3 is made up of 13 amino acids. CDR3 bases: TGTGCCAGCAGCAGGGACTTAGTGGATACGCAGTATTTT. It codes for CASSRDLVDTQYF. The variable domain in full, completed from reference TRBV7-2 and TRBJ2-3, reads GAGVSQSPSNKVTEKGKDVELRCDPISGHTALYWYRQSLGQGLEFLIYFQGNSAPDKSGLPSDRFSAERTGGSVSTLTIQRTQQEDSAVYLCASSRDLVDTQYFGPGTRLTVL.

The gene calls are TRBV9 and TRBJ2-1, with TRBD2 matching over 13 bases. The germline CDR1 and CDR2 sequences are SGDLS and YYNGEE. CDR3 size: 18 residues. Unmatched junction bases numbered 14, after V lost 4 bases and J lost 7 bases. The CDR3 loop reads CASSPTGLAGVGWNEQFF. The CDR3 bases are TGTGCCAGCAGCCCGACTGGACTAGCGGGGGTGGGTTGGAATGAGCAGTTCTTC.

The chain links TRBV19 to TRBJ2-6, with D perhaps matching TRBD2 (6 bases). This CDR3 region has 17 residues. Germline V gene data show CDR1 as LNHDA and CDR2 as SQIVND (reference sequence). V was cut by 5 bases and J by 0 bases, with 14 bases left in between. The CDR3 coding sequence is TGTGCCAGTAGTCCCCTAGCGTTTGGCTCTGGGGCCAACGTCCTGACTTTC. It specifies CASSPLAFGSGANVLTF.

V and J are TRBV7-3 and TRBJ2-1, with TRBD2 as a possible D gene (5 bases). The CDR3 length is 17 residues. V lost 5 bases and J lost 0, with 17 bases in between. The germline V gene has CDR1 SGHTA and CDR2 FQGTGA. Here the CDR3 reads CASSATSGPSSYNEQFF. CDR3 bases: TGTGCCAGCAGCGCCACTAGTGGCCCTTCCTCCTACAATGAGCAGTTCTTC.

The CDR3 region is CASSPEGQGGGGYTF. Written as DNA, the CDR3 is TGTGCCAGCTCACCGGAGGGACAGGGCGGCGGTGGCTACACCTTC. This chain links TRBV18 with TRBJ1-2; 9 nucleotides match TRBD1. Germline CDR1 reads KGHSH; CDR2 reads LQKENI. The ends lost 3 bases at V and 7 bases at J; junction bases unmatched: 9. The CDR3 totals 15 residues.

The rearrangement links TRBV28 to TRBJ1-1, with D unclear. CDR1 and CDR2 from the germline V gene are MDHEN and SYDVKM. V lost 5 bases, J lost 8 bases, and 12 bases lay in between. This CDR3 is 12 amino acids long. The DNA for the CDR3 is TGTGCCAGCAGTCTGCGTTATGCCGAAGCTTTCTTT. Translating gives CASSLRYAEAFF.

The chain recombines TRBV28 with TRBJ1-1; maybe TRBD1 (6 bases). This CDR3 contains 14 residues. CDR1 is MDHEN, CDR2 SYDVKM, per germline. V was pared by 2 bases and J by 5 bases, with 12 bases between. CDR3 region: CASSLIQGNTEAFF. For the CDR3, the DNA is TGTGCCAGCAGTTTAATACAGGGAAATACTGAAGCTTTCTTT.

V gene TRBV3-1 (or the pseudogene TRBV3-2) combines with J gene TRBJ2-7, with 7 bases that match TRBD1. The J segment lost 3 bases and the V segment lost 4 bases, leaving 9 bases of the junction unmatched. The CDR3 extends over 15 amino acids. The germline V gene has CDR1 LGHDT and CDR2 YNNKEL (reference sequence). Written as DNA, the CDR3 is TGTGCCAGCAGCCCCGTGACAGGGTTAAACTACGAGCAGTACTTC. Its protein is CASSPVTGLNYEQYF.

This chain uses TRBV6-5 with TRBJ1-6, with 11 bases identical to TRBD1. Trimming cost V 4 bases and J 6 bases; bases outside gene matches: 5. Germline V lookup: CDR1 MNHEY, CDR2 SVGAGI. There are 16 residues in the CDR3. This CDR3 reads CASSSRGQGGNSPLHF. CDR3 DNA sequence: TGTGCCAGCAGTTCCAGGGGACAGGGGGGTAATTCACCCCTCCACTTT.

This clone came up many times. The gene calls are TRBV7-2 and TRBJ1-5, with D maybe TRBD1 (5 bases). Trimming stripped 6 bases from V and 1 base from J, with 13 bases between. The CDR3 is 15 residues long. CDR1 is SGHTA, CDR2 FQGNSA, per germline. Here the CDR3 reads CASSPRVGSNQPQHF. Written as DNA, the CDR3 is TGTGCCAGCAGTCCCAGGGTTGGGAGCAATCAGCCCCAGCATTTT.

This clone was observed a handful of times. V is TRBV28 and J is TRBJ1-6, with 10 bases identical to TRBD1. Trimming took 3 bases from V and 0 from J; bases not matched to a gene: 5. CDR3 size: 18 residues. Germline CDR1 MDHEN, CDR2 SYDVKM. CDR3 coding DNA: TGTGCCAGCAGTTTGGGGACAGGGGCAGGCTCCTATAATTCACCCCTCCACTTT. It yields the protein CASSLGTGAGSYNSPLHF.

The CDR3 DNA is TGTGCCAGCAGCTTGACGGGGAGCAATCAGCCCCAGCATTTT. It codes for CASSLTGSNQPQHF. The chain has TRBV5-5 and TRBJ1-5; D is uncertain. This CDR3 region has 14 residues. The V gene lost 1 base and the J gene lost 1 base, with 6 bases spanning the gap. Looked up from germline, CDR1 is SGHKS and CDR2 is YYEKEE (reference sequence).

The CDR3, as DNA: TGTGCCAGCAGCCCCGTAGCGGGAGTTCGGGACAATGAGCAGTTCTTC. It yields the protein CASSPVAGVRDNEQFF. The V call is TRBV4-2, the J call TRBJ2-1, with TRBD2 matching 9 bases. The germline gives CDR1 LGHNA, CDR2 YNFKEQ. With V trimmed by 4 bases and J by 5 bases, 9 bases remained unmatched. This CDR3 contains 16 residues.

The chain has TRBV5-1 and TRBJ2-4, with 12 bases that match TRBD2. V shed 0 bases, J shed 6 bases, and the junction held 1 base outside the gene matches. The CDR3 covers 15 residues. Germline V gene data show CDR1 as SGHRS and CDR2 as YFSETQ. The CDR3 protein is CASSLGTSGANIQYF. The DNA of the CDR3 is TGCGCCAGCAGCTTGGGGACTAGCGGGGCAAACATTCAGTACTTC.

The chain carries TRBV5-1 and TRBJ1-2; TRBD1 aligns across 12 bases. The CDR3 extends over 15 amino acids. V shed 4 bases, J shed 7 bases, and the junction held 8 bases outside the gene matches. The germline V gene has CDR1 SGHRS and CDR2 YFSETQ. In nucleotides, the CDR3 is TGCGCCAGCAGCGACGGGACAGGGGGCGAGGGTGGCTACACCTTC. It is translated as CASSDGTGGEGGYTF.

The chain is built from TRBV28 and TRBJ1-6; D not certain. Trimming stripped 4 bases from V and 8 bases from J, with 12 bases between. CDR1 and CDR2 from the germline V gene are MDHEN and SYDVKM. The CDR3 length is 14 residues. The CDR3 coding sequence is TGTGCCAGCAGTTGGAGGGAGCTGCATTCACCCCTCCACTTT. Translation: CASSWRELHSPLHF.

In nucleotides, the CDR3 is TGTGCCAGCAGTGAAGCGTCACAGTACTATGGCTACACCTTC. It yields the protein CASSEASQYYGYTF. The chain carries TRBV6-1 and TRBJ1-2; D unclear. The germline V gene encodes CDR1 MNHNS and CDR2 SASEGT. The V gene lost 0 bases and the J gene lost 3 bases, with 8 bases spanning the gap. The CDR3 is 14 amino acids.

V and J are TRBV30 and TRBJ1-4, with a tentative D call TRBD1 (5 bases). Germline V gene data show CDR1 as GTSNPN and CDR2 as SVGIG (reference sequence). The ends were cut back, 5 bases at V and 3 bases at J, with 10 bases in the middle. The CDR3 is 13 amino acids. The chain's CDR3 is CAWVGGSNEKLFF. The CDR3 DNA sequence: TGTGCCTGGGTGGGGGGATCTAATGAAAAACTGTTTTTT.

V gene TRBV11-1 combines with J gene TRBJ2-1; 8 positions match TRBD2. J gave up 0 bases and V 2 bases, and 3 bases lay outside the gene matches. The germline gives CDR1 SGHAT, CDR2 FQDESV (reference sequence). There are 16 residues in the CDR3. The CDR3: CASSLLSGGSYNEQFF. For the CDR3, the DNA is TGTGCCAGCAGCTTACTAAGCGGGGGCTCCTACAATGAGCAGTTCTTC.

This CDR3 reads CASTSRGQNLYGYTF. Written as DNA, the CDR3 is TGCGCCAGCACAAGTCGGGGACAGAACCTCTATGGCTACACCTTC. V gene TRBV10-1 combines with J gene TRBJ1-2; TRBD1 matches at 7 bases. The CDR3 has 15 amino acids. CDR1 WNHNN and CDR2 SYGVQD come from the germline V gene (reference sequence). J gave up 4 bases and V 7 bases, and 12 bases lay outside the gene matches.

The genes are TRBV6-1 and TRBJ2-3; TRBD1 is a possible D gene (6 bases). Germline V gene sequence: CDR1 MNHNS, CDR2 SASEGT. The CDR3 length is 14 residues. Trimming stripped 3 bases from V and 0 bases from J, with 7 bases between. The CDR3 here is CASSEDRSTDTQYF. The CDR3 DNA sequence: TGTGCCAGCAGTGAGGACAGAAGCACAGATACGCAGTATTTT.

The chain joins TRBV18 to TRBJ1-2; a possible D gene is TRBD1 (6 bases). There are 15 residues in the CDR3. Germline V lookup: CDR1 KGHSH, CDR2 LQKENI. V was pared by 2 bases and J by 0 bases, with 10 bases between. CDR3 sequence reads: CASSPTGTPNYGYTF. Written as DNA, the CDR3 is TGTGCCAGCTCACCAACCGGGACACCTAACTATGGCTACACCTTC.

V and J are TRBV7-9 and TRBJ1-1; 7 nucleotides align to TRBD1. With V trimmed by 4 bases and J by 4 bases, 3 bases remained unmatched. Looked up from germline, CDR1 is SEHNR and CDR2 is FQNEAQ (reference sequence). The CDR3 contains 13 residues. CDR3 protein: CASSSGTATEAFF. The CDR3 DNA sequence: TGTGCCAGCAGCTCGGGGACAGCCACTGAAGCTTTCTTT.

The gene calls are TRBV5-1 and TRBJ2-1; 11 positions agree with TRBD2. V trimming: 3 bases; J trimming: 8 bases; junction bases outside the gene matches: 7. Germline V CDR1 and CDR2: SGHRS, YFSETQ. This CDR3 region has 15 residues. CDR3 sequence reads: CASSSLAGGIDEQFF. The CDR3 DNA follows: TGCGCCAGCAGCTCGCTAGCGGGGGGTATCGATGAGCAGTTCTTC.

V gene TRBV6-1 combines with J gene TRBJ2-1; 11 nucleotides align to TRBD1. Trimming cost V 2 bases and J 12 bases; bases outside gene matches: 9. Germline assignment: CDR1 MNHNS and CDR2 SASEGT. The CDR3 contains 15 residues. This CDR3 reads CASSERGQGEWWQFF. The CDR3 bases are TGTGCCAGCAGTGAAAGGGGACAGGGGGAGTGGTGGCAGTTCTTC.

The chain employs TRBV7-8 and TRBJ1-3, with D perhaps matching TRBD1 (5 bases). With 6 bases removed from V and 0 bases from J, the gap between germline ends came to 9 bases. This CDR3 region has 14 residues. CDR1 SGHVS and CDR2 FQNEAQ come from the germline V gene. The CDR3 spells CASSPTDSGNTIYF. Here the CDR3 DNA reads TGTGCCAGCAGTCCGACAGACTCTGGAAACACCATATATTTT.